This TCR beta chain is from a study of tumor-infiltrating lymphocytes in primary liver carcinoma. Study at large: Every sample contained roughly 3.65 to 8 million productive TCRbeta reads, and these numbers were similar from one tissue type to another.

This clonotype was observed once. What it binds is unknown. An end of the junction differs from the germline gene, which may be a read error. Unsorted bulk tissue, roughly 20-34 mg of it, served as the source for co-extraction of RNA and DNA. Patients were chronically HBV-infected and treatment-naive. Germline V lookup: CDR1 MNHNY, CDR2 SVGAGI (reference sequence). CDR3 length: 13 residues. From around 0.5 ug total RNA, TCR beta cDNA was generated with a primer in the constant region. It was through three nested multiplex PCR rounds of slightly modified ARM-PCR that TCR beta libraries arose. The study ran its first two PCR rounds for roughly 9 cycles each, using TRBV1-TRBV30 forward primers and a C-beta reverse primer. TCRdb independently ran MiXCR on the multiplex PCR reads; one entry per CDR3 protein. Among 90,000 to 140,000 distinct CDR3 sequences listed, around 80% were seen once. General study results and limits: Just about 7-24% of leading clones were found in every one of five regions. Whereas tumor region pairs overlapped more, tumor-adjacent and tumor-blood pairs overlapped less.

Sequencing used liver tumor tissue from sampling region 3. The subset here: tumor region T3, left-lateral pole. This chain connects TRBV6-6 to TRBJ1-1; D is perhaps TRBD1 (6 bases). This clonotype originated in a man aged 35-49 years with primary liver carcinoma and hepatitis B virus infection. The CDR3 DNA reads as TGTGTCAGCAGCATAGGGGGGACTATTGAAGCTTTCTTT. Its translation: CVSSIGGTIEAFF.